This passage covers 18 T cell receptor beta chains from one sample sequenced in a study of blood T cell repertoires in COVID-19. Produced via immunoSEQ multiplex PCR; TCRdb's table is partial and in-frame only. The sample includes about 270,000 clones, about 87% of them seen just once. Sequenced: PBMCs or T cells enriched from blood (not recorded which). The source of these receptors is a woman aged 45-65 years who had recovered from COVID-19.

The chain has TRBV11-1 and TRBJ2-3; TRBD1 matches at 8 bases. CDR3 size: 15 residues. V was clipped by 5 bases and J by 4 bases; unmatched bases: 8. CDR1 and CDR2 (germline): SGHAT, FQDESV (reference sequence). The CDR3 coding sequence is TGTGCCAGCAGCCCAGGACAGGGCGTGGCAGATACGCAGTATTTT. This encodes CASSPGQGVADTQYF.

This chain connects TRBV7-9 to TRBJ2-1; TRBD2 aligns across 9 bases. V shed 5 bases and J 0 bases; nucleotides not matched to a gene: 5. The CDR3 contains 16 residues. Germline-derived CDR1 and CDR2 are SEHNR and FQNEAQ (reference sequence). This chain's CDR3 is CASSRSGGLSYNEQFF. CDR3 nucleotides: TGTGCCAGCAGCCGTAGCGGGGGACTCTCCTACAATGAGCAGTTCTTC.

V usage is TRBV2 and J usage is TRBJ1-5, with D unresolved. V gave up 6 bases and J gave up 0 bases, with 12 bases separating them. The V gene's germline CDR1 is SNHLY and CDR2 FYNNEI. The CDR3 has 15 residues. In nucleotides, the CDR3 is TGTGCCAGCAGCCTAGAACTGGGTAGCAATCAGCCCCAGCATTTT. This gives the protein CASSLELGSNQPQHF.

The genes are TRBV7-3 and TRBJ2-7; possible D gene TRBD2, 6 bases. Germline V gives CDR1 SGHTA, CDR2 FQGTGA. The CDR3 is 15 residues long. V gave up 3 bases and J gave up 2 bases, with 14 bases separating them. The CDR3 nucleotides are TGTGCCAGCAGCTTGAGGGGTAGCGGACCCTACGAGCAGTACTTC. Translating gives CASSLRGSGPYEQYF.

V gene TRBV6-2 or TRBV6-3 combines with J gene TRBJ1-5, with no clear D. V was clipped by 6 bases and J by 5 bases, with 23 bases between them. Germline V gene sequence: CDR1 MNHEY, CDR2 SVGEGT. The CDR3 covers 17 residues. As DNA, the CDR3 is TGTGCCAGCAGCCCACCGGCCGAGGAAGGTGGAGATCAGCCCCAGCATTTT. Amino acids: CASSPPAEEGGDQPQHF.

The chain links TRBV5-1 to TRBJ2-3; TRBD1 agrees at 8 bases. Trimming cost V 4 bases and J 4 bases; bases outside gene matches: 8. Germline loops: CDR1 SGHRS, CDR2 YFSETQ. This CDR3 has 15 residues. CDR3 sequence reads: CASSRRGQDADTQYF. The CDR3 bases are TGCGCCAGCAGCCGCCGGGGACAGGATGCAGATACGCAGTATTTT.

The genes are TRBV7-6 and TRBJ2-3; 10 bases map to TRBD2. Germline trimming cut 4 bases from V and 1 base from J; bases unmatched to any gene: 5. CDR1 and CDR2 from the germline V gene are SGHVS and FNYEAQ. The CDR3 loop spans 16 amino acids. In DNA form, the CDR3 reads TGTGCCAGCAGCTCGGGACTAGCGAGGCGCACAGATACGCAGTATTTT. It codes for CASSSGLARRTDTQYF.

The chain recombines TRBV29-1 with TRBJ2-1; 8 bases agree with TRBD1. CDR1 and CDR2 (germline): SQVTM, ANQGSEA. Trimming removed 4 bases from V and 7 bases from J; junction bases left unmatched: 9. The CDR3 is 14 amino acids. CDR3 sequence: CSVGTGGVYNEQFF. The CDR3 DNA reads as TGCAGCGTTGGAACAGGGGGAGTGTATAATGAGCAGTTCTTC.

The chain recombines TRBV7-3 with TRBJ2-3; 9 positions match TRBD1. CDR3 length: 16 residues. The germline V gene has CDR1 SGHTA and CDR2 FQGTGA. The ends lost 5 bases at V and 1 base at J; junction bases unmatched: 7. The CDR3 sequence: CASSIKGQGGTDTQYF. In DNA form, the CDR3 reads TGTGCCAGCAGCATAAAGGGACAGGGAGGCACAGATACGCAGTATTTT.

The chain employs TRBV28 and TRBJ2-1; D perhaps matches TRBD1 (6 bases). This CDR3 region has 14 residues. Trimming cost V 6 bases and J 0 bases, with 9 bases left between them. In germline, CDR1 is MDHEN, CDR2 SYDVKM. The CDR3: CASRTGNSYNEQFF. The CDR3 region has the DNA TGTGCCAGCAGGACAGGAAACTCCTACAATGAGCAGTTCTTC. Based on the CDR3 plus reference TRBV28 and TRBJ2-1, the full variable domain is DVKVTQSSRYLVKRTGEKVFLECVQDMDHENMFWYRQDPGLGLRLIYFSYDVKMKEKGDIPEGYSVSREKKERFSLILESASTNQTSMYLCASRTGNSYNEQFFGPGTRLTVL.

The chain joins TRBV4-3 to TRBJ1-3; D unresolved. The length of the CDR3 is 14 residues. Germline V lookup: CDR1 LGHNA, CDR2 YSLEER. Trimming stripped 4 bases from V and 0 bases from J, with 7 bases between. The CDR3 region has the DNA TGCGCCAGCAGCCTTGCAGGCTCTGGAAACACCATATATTTT. Translation gives CASSLAGSGNTIYF.

The chain joins TRBV6-2 or TRBV6-3 to TRBJ1-5, with D perhaps matching TRBD1 (5 bases). V was shortened by 0 bases and J by 4 bases, with 19 bases between the two germline ends. This CDR3 region has 18 residues. Germline CDR1 and CDR2: MNHEY and SVGEGT. The CDR3 protein is CASSYSLRALRGNQPQHF. CDR3 DNA: TGTGCCAGCAGTTACTCTCTGCGGGCCCTCCGGGGGAATCAGCCCCAGCATTTT.

This chain links TRBV5-8 with TRBJ1-2, with a weak D call TRBD1 (5 bases). The CDR3 loop spans 12 amino acids. V was clipped by 4 bases and J by 10 bases, with 14 bases between them. Per germline, CDR1 SGHTS and CDR2 YDEGEE. CDR3 amino acids: CASSIHFRDYTF. The CDR3 region has the DNA TGTGCCAGCAGCATACATTTCAGGGACTACACCTTC.

The rearrangement links TRBV5-1 to TRBJ2-7; D may be TRBD2 (6 bases). The CDR3 loop spans 16 amino acids. The germline V gene has CDR1 SGHRS and CDR2 YFSETQ. The V end lost 4 bases, the J end lost 7 bases, and 24 bases lay between the germline ends. The CDR3 region has the DNA TGCGCCAGCAGCACAGGCCGGCGGGACTCTCCTCCAGAGCAGTACTTC. Protein product: CASSTGRRDSPPEQYF.

The V call is TRBV5-6, the J call TRBJ2-1, with a tentative D call TRBD2 (5 bases). The CDR3 runs 15 residues. Germline V lookup: CDR1 SGHDT, CDR2 YYEEEE. The V end lost 3 bases, the J end lost 5 bases, and 15 bases lay between the germline ends. CDR3: CASSSPSGPNNEQFF. The DNA for the CDR3 is TGTGCCAGCAGCTCTCCGAGCGGCCCTAACAATGAGCAGTTCTTC.

The V and J genes are TRBV5-1 and TRBJ1-5, with 7 bases identical to TRBD1. Looked up from germline, CDR1 is SGHRS and CDR2 is YFSETQ. This CDR3 is built from 13 residues. V lost 1 base, J lost 6 bases, and 1 base stayed unmatched. The CDR3: CASSLRDSQPQHF. CDR3 nucleotides: TGCGCCAGCAGCTTGAGGGACAGTCAGCCCCAGCATTTT.

The gene calls are TRBV30 and TRBJ1-3; the D gene is possibly TRBD1 (5 bases). Germline CDR1 and CDR2: GTSNPN and SVGIG (reference sequence). CDR3 length: 13 residues. CDR3 coding DNA: TGTGCTAGACGGGGGACCTCTGGAAACACCATATATTTT. Translated, it gives CARRGTSGNTIYF.

V usage is TRBV4-1 and J usage is TRBJ2-1; 8 positions match TRBD2. CDR1 and CDR2 (germline): MGHRA, YSYEKL. Germline trimming cut 1 base from V and 5 bases from J; bases unmatched to any gene: 13. The CDR3 contains 18 residues. The CDR3 protein is CASSQAERGSGLDNEQFF. CDR3 sequence (DNA): TGCGCCAGCAGCCAAGCCGAGCGGGGGAGCGGGCTAGACAATGAGCAGTTCTTC.